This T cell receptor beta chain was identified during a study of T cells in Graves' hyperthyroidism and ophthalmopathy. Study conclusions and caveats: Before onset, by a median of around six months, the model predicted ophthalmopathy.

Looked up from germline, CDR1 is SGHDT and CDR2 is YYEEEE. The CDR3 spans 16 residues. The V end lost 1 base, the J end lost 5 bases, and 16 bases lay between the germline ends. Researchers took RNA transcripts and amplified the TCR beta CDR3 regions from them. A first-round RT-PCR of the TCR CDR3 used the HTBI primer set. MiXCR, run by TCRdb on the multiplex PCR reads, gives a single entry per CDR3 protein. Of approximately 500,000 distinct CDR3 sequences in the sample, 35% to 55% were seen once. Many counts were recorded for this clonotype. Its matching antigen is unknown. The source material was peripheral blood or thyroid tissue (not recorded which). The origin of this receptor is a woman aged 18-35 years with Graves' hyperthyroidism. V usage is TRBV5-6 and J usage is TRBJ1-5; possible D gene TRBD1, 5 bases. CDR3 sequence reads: CASSLYSGRVDQPQHF. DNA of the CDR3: TGTGCCAGCAGCTTGTACTCAGGGAGGGTGGATCAGCCCCAGCATTTT. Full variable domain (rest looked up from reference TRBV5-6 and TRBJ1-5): DAGVTQSPTHLIKTRGQQVTLRCSPKSGHDTVSWYQQALGQGPQFIFQYYEEEERQRGNFPDRFSGHQFPNYSSELNVNALLLGDSALYLCASSLYSGRVDQPQHFGDGTRLSIL.